Below, 23 T cell receptor beta chains from the same sample are listed, as sequenced in a study of human T cells and chemical hapten exposure. TCRdb reprocessed the RACE reads via MiXCR and lists one record per CDR3 protein. Of roughly 81,000 distinct CDR3 sequences listed, about 8.5% are singletons. Stated time point: pre-sensitization, week 0. Treatment specified: therapeutic diphenylcyclopropenone sensitization with weekly scalp DPC. The sample was whole blood, taken in connection with sensitization to the hapten diphenylcyclopropenone (DPC). These receptors originate from a man aged 35-49 years with alopecia areata. Some clones in this sample may be carry-over from other donors' samples.

This clonotype was seen more than once but under ten times. The gene calls are TRBV3-1 and TRBJ2-1, with D possibly TRBD1 on 5 matching bases. The V and J ends lost 8 bases and 3 bases respectively, with 8 bases between them. There are 12 residues in the CDR3. Germline V gene data show CDR1 as LGHDT and CDR2 as YNNKEL (reference sequence). The CDR3 nucleotides are TGTGCCAGCGGGGCAGGCTACAATGAGCAGTTCTTC. Its protein is CASGAGYNEQFF.

Judged by abundance, this clonotype is medium-sized. V and J are TRBV20-1 and TRBJ2-1, with D unresolved. Trimming took off 3 bases at V and 9 bases at J, with 15 bases between the two ends. CDR1 is DFQATT and CDR2 is SNEGSKA in the germline V gene (reference sequence). This CDR3 is 13 amino acids long. CDR3: CSASITMGGEQFF. The CDR3 DNA reads as TGCAGTGCTAGTATAACTATGGGTGGTGAGCAGTTCTTC.

The chain couples TRBV11-3 to TRBJ2-3, with a possible D match to TRBD2 (5 bases). With 5 bases removed from V and 10 bases from J, the gap between germline ends came to 22 bases. The length of the CDR3 is 15 residues. CDR1 and CDR2 from the germline V gene are SGHNT and YENEEA. The CDR3: CASSRPAEPFRAQYF. CDR3 nucleotides: TGTGCCAGCAGCCGCCCAGCGGAACCCTTTCGTGCGCAGTATTTT.

This clonotype was detected many times. The chain couples TRBV6-5 to TRBJ2-3, with 9 bases aligning to TRBD2. After removal of 5 bases from V and 6 bases from J, the junction contained 6 bases not matched to a gene. The CDR3 runs 14 residues. From germline, CDR1 is MNHEY and CDR2 SVGAGI. The CDR3 protein is CASSPRTSVDTQYF. The CDR3, as DNA: TGTGCCAGCAGTCCGAGGACTAGCGTTGATACGCAGTATTTT.

The table lists this clonotype with many counts. V usage is TRBV29-1 and J usage is TRBJ2-3, with unresolved D. V was pared by 2 bases and J by 2 bases, with 5 bases between. CDR1 SQVTM and CDR2 ANQGSEA come from the germline V gene. The CDR3 runs 12 residues. The CDR3 protein is CSVESNTDTQYF. The CDR3 DNA follows: TGCAGCGTTGAATCGAACACAGATACGCAGTATTTT.

V is TRBV10-3 and J is TRBJ1-4; 9 bases map to TRBD1. The CDR3 length is 14 residues. V gave up 3 bases and J gave up 10 bases; unmatched junction bases: 6. The germline gives CDR1 ENHRY, CDR2 SYGVKD. CDR3: CAISDLQGAGKLFF. The CDR3 DNA follows: TGTGCCATCAGTGACTTACAGGGGGCCGGAAAACTGTTTTTT.

This clonotype has only a few counts. The chain combines TRBV25-1 with TRBJ1-2; D gene unclear. This CDR3 has 12 residues. Germline assignment: CDR1 MGHDK and CDR2 SYGVNS. Trimming shortened V by 6 bases and J by 5 bases, and 10 bases separated the two germline ends. Written as DNA, the CDR3 is TGTGCCAGCAGCAAAGAAGGGTATGGCTACACCTTC. Translation gives CASSKEGYGYTF.

V gene TRBV7-3 combines with J gene TRBJ2-3; TRBD2 aligns across 10 bases. Looked up from germline, CDR1 is SGHTA and CDR2 is FQGTGA. The ends lost 6 bases at V and 3 bases at J; junction bases unmatched: 21. The CDR3 spans 20 residues. The CDR3 here is CASRSTQGAEREGQTDTQYF. In nucleotides, the CDR3 is TGTGCCAGCAGATCAACTCAGGGGGCCGAGCGGGAGGGCCAGACAGATACGCAGTATTTT. Filled out from reference TRBV7-3 and TRBJ2-3, the complete variable domain reads GAGVSQTPSNKVTEKGKYVELRCDPISGHTALYWYRQSLGQGPEFLIYFQGTGAADDSGLPNDRFFAVRPEGSVSTLKIQRTERGDSAVYLCASRSTQGAEREGQTDTQYFGPGTRLTVL.

V and J are TRBV3-1 and TRBJ2-7, with unresolved D. Trimming took off 1 base at V and 3 bases at J, with 7 bases between the two ends. The germline gives CDR1 LGHDT, CDR2 YNNKEL (reference sequence). CDR3 size: 13 residues. In DNA, the CDR3 is TGTGCCAGCAGCCAAGTTCCCGGCTACGAGCAGTACTTC. Translation gives CASSQVPGYEQYF.

This clonotype was counted a few times. The CDR3 loop reads CASSYDPQVSLEQYV. CDR3 nucleotides: TGTGCCAGCAGTTATGATCCCCAGGTTTCCCTCGAGCAGTACGTC. This rearrangement joins TRBV6-5 to TRBJ2-7; D is unclear. Deletions cut 3 bases from V and 6 bases from J, with 18 bases between. The CDR3 consists of 15 residues. Germline CDR1 reads MNHEY; CDR2 reads SVGAGI.

Comments on this clonotype: This is likely a read error, given that the CDR3 carries no conserved phenylalanine or tryptophan at its end. The J gene is TRBJ1-1, the V gene TRBV5-1; D is unresolved. With 0 bases removed from V and 6 bases from J, the gap between germline ends came to 12 bases. CDR3 length equals 14 residues. Germline CDR1 reads SGHRS; CDR2 reads YFSETQ. CDR3 bases: TGCGCCAGCAGCTTGGGCGAACCCGCGGCTGAAGCTTTCTAT. Amino acids: CASSLGEPAAEAFY.

The CDR3 region has the DNA TGTGCCAGCAGTCCGCGGGGGACTAATGAAAAACTGTTTTTT. It translates to CASSPRGTNEKLFF. The rearrangement joins TRBV12-3 or TRBV12-4 to TRBJ1-4, with D tentatively TRBD1 (5 bases). V lost 5 bases and J lost 2, with 9 bases in between. The CDR3 consists of 14 residues.

This clonotype was found a few times. The chain is built from TRBV4-3 and TRBJ2-3, with 7 bases aligning to TRBD2. CDR1 is LGHNA, CDR2 YSLEER, per germline. After removal of 6 bases from V and 3 bases from J, the junction contained 6 bases not matched to a gene. This CDR3 comprises 14 residues. In nucleotides, the CDR3 is TGCGCCAGCAGTTCGGGGGAGGGTACAGATACGCAGTATTTT. Its protein product is CASSSGEGTDTQYF.

This clonotype has more than one count but fewer than ten. This rearrangement joins TRBV5-1 to TRBJ2-3; perhaps TRBD2 as D (6 bases). The CDR3 is 14 residues long. Trimming stripped 3 bases from V and 0 bases from J, with 8 bases between. Germline V CDR1 and CDR2: SGHRS, YFSETQ. CDR3 residues: CASSWRDSTDTQYF. The CDR3, as DNA: TGCGCCAGCAGCTGGAGGGACAGCACAGATACGCAGTATTTT.

CDR3 nucleotides: TGCAGTGCTAGGCCCCTCGGAAGTTCACCCCTCCACTTT. Translating it yields CSARPLGSSPLHF. The chain carries TRBV20-1 and TRBJ1-6; D gene unclear. Trimming took off 3 bases at V and 9 bases at J, with 12 bases between the two ends. This CDR3 region has 13 residues. Germline loops: CDR1 DFQATT, CDR2 SNEGSKA (reference sequence).

The chain links TRBV30 to TRBJ2-2, with 10 bases fitting TRBD2. Per the germline V gene, CDR1 is GTSNPN and CDR2 is SVGIG (reference sequence). This CDR3 is 16 amino acids long. J gave up 6 bases and V 2 bases, and 9 bases lay outside the gene matches. The CDR3 nucleotides read TGTGCCTGGAGTCATTCCGGGACTAGCGAGGCCGGGGAGCTGTTTTTT. This encodes CAWSHSGTSEAGELFF.

This clonotype came up many times. The chain combines TRBV6-2 or TRBV6-3 with TRBJ2-7; tentatively, D is TRBD2 (6 bases). The CDR3 contains 14 residues. In germline, CDR1 is MNHEY, CDR2 SVGEGT. V gave up 2 bases and J gave up 7 bases, with 15 bases separating them. The CDR3: CASSYDGSRVEQYF. DNA for the CDR3: TGTGCCAGCAGTTACGACGGGAGCCGGGTGGAGCAGTACTTC.

This clonotype has ten or more counts. The chain recombines TRBV2 with TRBJ1-1; D unclear. The V gene's germline CDR1 is SNHLY and CDR2 FYNNEI. V lost 8 bases to trimming and J lost 0 bases, with 13 bases between them. The CDR3 is 14 residues long. The CDR3 protein is CASHRTEVNTEAFF. Written as DNA, the CDR3 is TGTGCCAGCCACCGGACGGAGGTGAACACTGAAGCTTTCTTT.

The V and J genes are TRBV4-3 and TRBJ2-1, with 15 bases that match TRBD2. Per the germline V gene, CDR1 is LGHNA and CDR2 is YSLEER. V was clipped by 3 bases and J by 9 bases; unmatched bases: 9. The CDR3 loop spans 17 amino acids. The CDR3 loop reads CASSHSGGLAGGSEQFF. The CDR3 coding sequence is TGCGCCAGCAGCCATTCCGGGGGACTAGCGGGAGGAAGTGAGCAGTTCTTC.

This clonotype has ten or more counts. This rearrangement joins TRBV29-1 to TRBJ2-3; 8 bases align to TRBD1. CDR3 length: 13 residues. V lost 2 bases, J lost 3 bases, and 1 base stayed unmatched. Per germline, CDR1 SQVTM and CDR2 ANQGSEA. CDR3 amino acids: CSVERQGTDTQYF. CDR3 in DNA: TGCAGCGTTGAAAGACAGGGGACAGATACGCAGTATTTT.

This clonotype was counted ten times or more. The V call is TRBV2, the J call TRBJ1-4, with a weak D call TRBD1 (5 bases). Germline CDR1 reads SNHLY; CDR2 reads FYNNEI. Trimming removed 8 bases at V and 0 bases at J, with 16 bases between. The CDR3 has 16 residues. CDR3 protein: CASSRDGGATNEKLFF. The DNA of the CDR3 is TGTGCCAGCTCTCGGGATGGAGGGGCAACTAATGAAAAACTGTTTTTT. Filled out from reference TRBV2 and TRBJ1-4, the complete variable domain reads EPEVTQTPSHQVTQMGQEVILRCVPISNHLYFYWYRQILGQKVEFLVSFYNNEISEKSEIFDDQFSVERPDGSNFTLKIRSTKLEDSAMYFCASSRDGGATNEKLFFGSGTQLSVL.

The V call is TRBV7-7, the J call TRBJ2-3, with 8 bases fitting TRBD2. The germline V gene has CDR1 SSHAT and CDR2 FNYEAQ (reference sequence). The CDR3 consists of 16 residues. The CDR3 loop reads CACSPGTTSVADTQYF. DNA for the CDR3: TGTGCTTGCAGCCCCGGGACGACTAGCGTGGCAGATACGCAGTATTTT.

This clonotype was seen at least ten times. The chain joins TRBV6-5 to TRBJ2-2; D call uncertain. Germline V gives CDR1 MNHEY, CDR2 SVGAGI. The CDR3 is 14 amino acids. V dropped 2 bases and J dropped 3 bases, with 7 bases sitting between them. The CDR3 DNA sequence: TGTGCCAGCAGTTACGCGTCGGACACCGGGGAGCTGTTTTTT. It codes for CASSYASDTGELFF.